Listed below are T cell receptor beta chains from one sample, sequenced in a study of blood T cell repertoires in COVID-19. The data were produced by immunoSEQ multiplex PCR, yet TCRdb's version contains in-frame clones alone and is incomplete. The sample lists roughly 350,000 clones, roughly 85% occurring once. Sequenced: peripheral blood. The receptors stem from a woman between 18 and 30 years old with acute or convalescent COVID-19. Both conserved end residues are part of each CDR3. The D gene is left open where the match is weak. A clone size is listed for some rows: how often the clone was seen (once, few, many), or a class if it is expanded.

J gene | CDR3 length | V gene | D gene | clone size | CDR3 DNA | CDR3 protein
TRBJ2-7 | 15 | TRBV6-1 | TRBD2 | - | TGTGCCAGCAGTGAAGGGGCGGGGGGGCCCTACGAGCAGTACTTC | CASSEGAGGPYEQYF
TRBJ2-1 | 17 | TRBV9 | TRBD2 | - | TGTGCCAGCAGCGTAGGGAGCGGGGGGGCTCCCTACAATGAGCAGTTCTTC | CASSVGSGGAPYNEQFF
TRBJ2-5 | 14 | TRBV9 | - | - | TGTGCCAGCAGCGTAGCTGTCACAGAAGAGACCCAGTACTTC | CASSVAVTEETQYF
TRBJ2-1 | 15 | TRBV19 | - | - | TGTGCCAGTAGTATCGTATTGGGGGCACCCAATGAGCAGTTCTTC | CASSIVLGAPNEQFF
TRBJ1-1 | 12 | TRBV7-3 | - | - | TGTGCCAGCAGCTTAAGAGACACTGAAGCTTTCTTT | CASSLRDTEAFF
TRBJ2-2 | 18 | TRBV11-2 | - | - | TGTGCCAGCAGCTTTAACCACGCCCGGAGGACCCACACCGGGGAGCTGTTTTTT | CASSFNHARRTHTGELFF
TRBJ2-1 | 13 | TRBV24-1 | - | - | TGTGCCACCAGTGAAATGACAGTTAATGAGCAGTTCTTC | CATSEMTVNEQFF
TRBJ1-6 | 17 | TRBV5-6 | TRBD1 | - | TGTGCCAGCAGCATAGACAGGGGGACCCCTCTGGGTTCACCCCTCCACTTT | CASSIDRGTPLGSPLHF
TRBJ1-1 | 11 | TRBV19 | - | - | TGTGCCAGTAGCTTGGGGAGGAAAGCTTTCTTT | CASSLGRKAFF
TRBJ1-5 | 15 | TRBV24-1 | TRBD1 | - | TGTGCCACCATGCAGTCGGGACAGGGAGGTCAGCCCCAGCATTTT | CATMQSGQGGQPQHF
TRBJ2-1 | 15 | TRBV4-2 | TRBD1 | - | TGTGCCAGCAGCCAAGACAGGGGGCATCCGGGTGAGCAGTTCTTC | CASSQDRGHPGEQFF
TRBJ2-1 | 16 | TRBV24-1 | TRBD2 | - | TGTGCCACCAGTGATTTATGGCGGGAGAAGAATGATGAGCAGTTCTTC | CATSDLWREKNDEQFF
TRBJ2-3 | 18 | TRBV27 | TRBD2 | - | TGTGCCAGCAGTTTATTCGGCGGACTAGCGGGCTACACAGATACGCAGTATTTT | CASSLFGGLAGYTDTQYF
TRBJ2-3 | 12 | TRBV2 | - | few | TGTGCCAGCAGCGACCGGGCAGATACGCAGTATTTT | CASSDRADTQYF
TRBJ1-1 | 14 | TRBV6-5 | - | once | TGTGCCAGCAGGATACAGGTAATGAACACTGAAGCTTTCTTT | CASRIQVMNTEAFF
TRBJ1-2 | 14 | TRBV5-4 | - | - | TGTGCCAGCAGCTTGGGGGGAGGTGTGACTGGCTACACCTTC | CASSLGGGVTGYTF
TRBJ1-2 | 16 | TRBV27 | TRBD1 | - | TGTGCCAGCAGTATAGGGACAGGGGGGTACAACTATGGCTACACCTTC | CASSIGTGGYNYGYTF
TRBJ1-5 | 13 | TRBV19 | TRBD1 | - | TGTGCAACAGGGGGCAACTCTTATCAGCCCCAGCATTTT | CATGGNSYQPQHF
TRBJ1-1 | 17 | TRBV4-1 | - | - | TGCGCCAGCAGCCACGCCCGCAGGGTTAGGATGAACACTGAAGCTTTCTTT | CASSHARRVRMNTEAFF
TRBJ2-2 | 16 | TRBV18 | - | - | TGTGCCAGCTCACCAATGGCGGGGACCGGCACCGGGGAGCTGTTTTTT | CASSPMAGTGTGELFF
TRBJ2-7 | 16 | TRBV5-5 | - | - | TGTGCCAGCAGCTTTAGGACTTACCCTAGCTCCTACGAGCAGTACTTC | CASSFRTYPSSYEQYF
TRBJ1-1 | 17 | TRBV10-3 | TRBD1 | - | TGTGCCATCAGTGACTCTTTTGGGTGGACAGGGGGCACTGAAGCTTTCTTT | CAISDSFGWTGGTEAFF
TRBJ1-4 | 14 | TRBV28 | TRBD1 | - | TGTGCCAGCAGTCTTAGGGGGCGTAGTGAAAAACTGTTTTTT | CASSLRGRSEKLFF
TRBJ2-1 | 17 | TRBV13 | TRBD2 | - | TGTGCCAGCAGCTTAGAGGTGGCTAGCGGGGGATTCGGGGAGCAGTTCTTC | CASSLEVASGGFGEQFF
TRBJ1-4 | 16 | TRBV7-9 | TRBD1 | - | TGTGCCAGCAGCTTAGACGGGACAGGGCGGAATGAAAAACTGTTTTTT | CASSLDGTGRNEKLFF
TRBJ1-2 | 13 | TRBV28 | TRBD1 | - | TGTGCCAGCAGTTTTGGGACAGGCTATGGCTACACCTTC | CASSFGTGYGYTF
TRBJ1-6 | 15 | TRBV7-2 | - | - | TGTGCCAGCACCCAGGACAGCTCCTATAATTCACCCCTCCACTTT | CASTQDSSYNSPLHF
TRBJ1-6 | 12 | TRBV28 | TRBD1 | - | TGTGCCAGCAGACTCCGACAGGGCGGCCTCCACTTT | CASRLRQGGLHF
TRBJ1-2 | 14 | TRBV28 | - | - | TGTGCCAGCTGGCTGGCGCAGGGGCCCTATGGCTACACCTTC | CASWLAQGPYGYTF
TRBJ1-6 | 16 | TRBV27 | - | - | TGTGCCAGCAGTTTATCCAGGGCTTCCTATAATTCACCCCTCCACTTT | CASSLSRASYNSPLHF
TRBJ2-1 | 14 | TRBV7-3 | - | - | TGTGCCAGCAACGTCGGGAGTTTAGATAATGAGCAGTTCTTC | CASNVGSLDNEQFF
TRBJ1-3 | 13 | TRBV2 | - | few | TGTGCCATTGGACAGTTCTCTGGAAACACCATATATTTT | CAIGQFSGNTIYF
TRBJ2-7 | 14 | TRBV9 | TRBD2 | - | TGTGCCAGCGTACTAGCGGGCCCTTCCTACGAGCAGTACTTC | CASVLAGPSYEQYF